The clone carrying this T cell receptor beta chain was detected only a few times. Its specificity is not known. A read error may produce the germline difference seen at one junction end. One entry per CDR3 protein results from TCRdb running MiXCR on the reads. The table lists just over 150,000 distinct CDR3 sequences, around 22% of them singletons, with 11% in the top ten. This CDR3 region has 14 residues. Germline-derived CDR1 and CDR2 are SQVTM and ANQGSEA. This entry belongs to a study of T cell repertoires in cytomegalovirus infection. Study-wide background: Both CMV infection and a matching HLA type were indicated by public TCR beta signatures. Study-wide points: HLA-C-restricted CMV-specific TCR beta clonotypes prevailed in the ex vivo response. Carriage of CMV together with the relevant HLA was identifiable through cumulative public TCR beta family frequency.

This chain uses TRBV29-1 with TRBJ2-3; the match to TRBD2 covers 8 bases. Sequencing was done on a sample of PBMCs. The sequence derives from a human donor in good health (CMV status not recorded). Some clones in this sample may be carry-over from other donors' samples. Written as DNA, the CDR3 is TGCAGCGTTTCTAGCGGGCGGGGCACTGATACGCAGTATTTT. This codes for CSVSSGRGTDTQYF.